This T cell receptor beta chain was profiled in a study of monozygotic twins with cystic fibrosis. The overall study: With about 15 PCR cycles, barcoded libraries came from around 2.9 micrograms of fragmented DNA.

Per the germline V gene, CDR1 is MDHEN and CDR2 is SYDVKM. V dropped 3 bases and J dropped 5 bases, with 13 bases sitting between them. This CDR3 is 14 amino acids long. Notes on this clone: The target antigen is unknown.

Some clones are missing from TCRdb's copy, which holds only in-frame ones; the method was immunoSEQ multiplex PCR. The sample gives about 23,000 clones, approximately 97% of which show up once; under 0.15% is in the top ten. Findings of the study overall: Co-twins had the most similar V usage for 13 of 16 pairs, J for 8. Monozygotic CF twin pairs shared significantly more nucleotide-identical clonotypes than unrelated CF individuals did. Age, concordance and disease severity did not associate with shared CDR3 numbers.

Sequenced material: blood. The chain combines TRBV28 with TRBJ2-5; weak D call: TRBD2 (6 bases). This receptor was obtained from a girl aged 10 to 17 with cystic fibrosis. Here the CDR3 reads CASSFVGEVETQYF. In nucleotides, the CDR3 is TGTGCCAGCAGTTTTGTGGGGGAGGTGGAGACCCAGTACTTC. Complete variable domain (other parts from reference TRBV28 and TRBJ2-5): DVKVTQSSRYLVKRTGEKVFLECVQDMDHENMFWYRQDPGLGLRLIYFSYDVKMKEKGDIPEGYSVSREKKERFSLILESASTNQTSMYLCASSFVGEVETQYFGPGTRLLVL.